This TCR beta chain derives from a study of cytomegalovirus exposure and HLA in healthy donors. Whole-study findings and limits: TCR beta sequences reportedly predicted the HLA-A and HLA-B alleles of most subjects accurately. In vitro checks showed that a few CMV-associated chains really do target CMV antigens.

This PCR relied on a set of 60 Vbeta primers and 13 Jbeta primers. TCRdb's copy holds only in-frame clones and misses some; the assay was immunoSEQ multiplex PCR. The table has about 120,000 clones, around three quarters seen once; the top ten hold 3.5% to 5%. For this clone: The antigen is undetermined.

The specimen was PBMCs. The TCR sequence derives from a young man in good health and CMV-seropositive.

The CDR3 spells CASRTKDCSSGNTIYF. The CDR3 DNA reads as TGTGCCAGCAGGACTAAGGACTGTTCCTCTGGAAACACCATATATTTT. This chain connects TRBV21-1 to TRBJ1-3. TRBV21-1 is given as a pseudogene. There are 16 residues in the CDR3.